Listed here is a single T cell receptor beta chain. Its antigen is unidentified. This specimen belongs to a study of beta chain features in type 1 diabetes. Overall study: Sorted cell examination encompassed about 110 million cells across all samples.

TCRB transcripts that were expressed got sequenced, as all of the isolated RNA had been reverse transcribed. There were several million reads on average in the naive, central memory and regulatory T cell samples. The data were produced by immunoSEQ multiplex PCR, yet TCRdb's version contains in-frame clones alone and is incomplete. The table has 350,000 to 400,000 clones, approximately 16% seen once; the top ten hold 0.019%. Study-wide results and caveats: Whether TCRB rearrangement is influenced by HLA type went unresolved here.

In germline, CDR1 is GTSNPN, CDR2 SVGIG (reference sequence). The CDR3 length is 16 residues. V was pared by 0 bases and J by 0 bases, with 12 bases between. Sequencing was carried out using naive CD4+ T cells from blood. This sequence joins TRBV30 and TRBJ1-3; possibly TRBD1 for D (6 bases). The TCR sequence derives from a woman aged 18-29 years in good health. The CDR3 coding sequence is TGTGCCTGGAGTGTATTCCTAGGGGGCTCTGGAAACACCATATATTTT. It codes for CAWSVFLGGSGNTIYF.